The present entry profiles one TCR beta chain with its context. V lost 3 bases, J lost 7 bases, and 13 bases lay in between. Germline CDR1 is SGHRS and CDR2 is YFSETQ. This CDR3 contains 13 residues. This sample stems from a study of cytomegalovirus exposure and HLA in healthy donors. Primers included in the PCR were 60 Vbeta and 13 Jbeta primers. The protocol was immunoSEQ multiplex PCR, while the TCRdb copy is restricted to in-frame clones and leaves out a portion. The table has around 130,000 clones, around 72% seen once. Input material: PBMCs. The genes are TRBV5-1 and TRBJ1-1; no reliable D call. The sequence derives from a woman aged 40 to 50 in good health and CMV-seronegative. CDR3 protein: CASSYEEDYEAFF. CDR3 coding DNA: TGCGCCAGCAGCTACGAGGAAGACTATGAAGCTTTCTTT.